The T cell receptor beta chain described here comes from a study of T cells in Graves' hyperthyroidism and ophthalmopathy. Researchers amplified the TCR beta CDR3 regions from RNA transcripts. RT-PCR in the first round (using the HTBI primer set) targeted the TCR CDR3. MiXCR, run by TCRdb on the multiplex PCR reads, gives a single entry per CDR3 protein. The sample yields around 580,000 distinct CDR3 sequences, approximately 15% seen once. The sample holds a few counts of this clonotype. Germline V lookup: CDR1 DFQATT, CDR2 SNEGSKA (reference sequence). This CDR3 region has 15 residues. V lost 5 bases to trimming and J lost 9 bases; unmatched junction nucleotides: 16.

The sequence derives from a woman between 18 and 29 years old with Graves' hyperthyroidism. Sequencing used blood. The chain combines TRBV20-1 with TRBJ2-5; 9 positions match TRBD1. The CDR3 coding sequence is TGCAGTGCTTACCCTCCGGGACAGGGTGTGTCGGCCCAGTACTTC. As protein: CSAYPPGQGVSAQYF.